This is a list of T cell receptor beta chains from one sample in a study of technical replicates of blood from several donors. Assay: immunoSEQ multiplex PCR; the TCRdb copy retains only in-frame clones and omits some. The data contain some 78,000 clones, 90% to 95% of them singletons. Sample: T cells isolated from PBMCs. Receptors originate from a human donor in good health. The CDR3 runs from the conserved cysteine through the conserved F or W. D genes are given only for firm matches. Some rows mark clone size as missing; the rest say once, few, many or name a class of expanded clone.

V: TRBV7-2; length: 14; D: TRBD1; J: TRBJ2-5; size: -; DNA: TGTGCCAGCAGCCTAAACAGGGGCCAAGAGACCCAGTACTTC; CDR3: CASSLNRGQETQYF
V: TRBV5-1; length: 14; D: TRBD2; J: TRBJ2-3; size: -; DNA: TGCGCCAGCAGCCTTAGCGGGAGGGCAGATACGCAGTATTTT; CDR3: CASSLSGRADTQYF
V: TRBV29-1; length: 14; D: -; J: TRBJ2-2; size: -; DNA: TGCAGCGTTCCGGGACAAGCTAACACCGGGGAGCTGTTTTTT; CDR3: CSVPGQANTGELFF
V: TRBV10-3; length: 10; D: -; J: TRBJ1-1; size: -; DNA: TGTGCCATCAGTGCGACTGAAGCTTTCTTT; CDR3: CAISATEAFF
V: TRBV11-3; length: 11; D: -; J: TRBJ2-2; size: -; DNA: TGTGCCAGCACTGGGACAGGGGAGCTGTTTTTT; CDR3: CASTGTGELFF
V: TRBV9; length: 15; D: -; J: TRBJ1-2; size: -; DNA: TGTGCCAGCAGCGTAGCGACAGGCGCCTACTATGGCTACACCTTC; CDR3: CASSVATGAYYGYTF
V: TRBV9; length: 15; D: -; J: TRBJ2-1; size: -; DNA: TGTGCCAGCAGTTCCCAGGGTGCCCCCTACAATGAGCAGTTCTTC; CDR3: CASSSQGAPYNEQFF
V: TRBV27; length: 14; D: TRBD1; J: TRBJ1-2; size: -; DNA: TGTGCCAGCAGTGCCGGACAGGGGGGTCTTGGCTACACCTTC; CDR3: CASSAGQGGLGYTF
V: TRBV15; length: 15; D: TRBD1; J: TRBJ1-1; size: -; DNA: TGTGCCACCAGCAGAGGGGAGAAGGGACAGGGGCAAGCTTTCTTT; CDR3: CATSRGEKGQGQAFF
V: TRBV20-1; length: 11; D: -; J: TRBJ2-7; size: -; DNA: TGCAGTGCCCCACTAGCTTACGAGCAGTACTTC; CDR3: CSAPLAYEQYF
V: TRBV7-9; length: 17; D: -; J: TRBJ1-1; size: -; DNA: TGTGCCAGCAGCCACCGATATGAGTCATCTATGAACACTGAAGCTTTCTTT; CDR3: CASSHRYESSMNTEAFF
V: TRBV5-6; length: 13; D: -; J: TRBJ2-2; size: -; DNA: TGTGCCAGCAGCTTCGAGGGAACCGGGGAGCTGTTTTTT; CDR3: CASSFEGTGELFF
V: TRBV7-6; length: 12; D: -; J: TRBJ2-3; size: -; DNA: TGTGCCAGCAGCTTAGTAGAAGATACGCAGTATTTT; CDR3: CASSLVEDTQYF
V: TRBV5-1; length: 16; D: TRBD1; J: TRBJ2-3; size: -; DNA: TGCGCCAGCAGCTTACAGGGGGCACTAGGCACAGATACGCAGTATTTT; CDR3: CASSLQGALGTDTQYF
V: TRBV14; length: 16; D: TRBD1; J: TRBJ2-1; size: -; DNA: TGTGCCAGCAGCCAAGGGCTCGGGACAGGGGCCAATGAGCAGTTCTTC; CDR3: CASSQGLGTGANEQFF
V: TRBV9; length: 14; D: -; J: TRBJ2-1; size: once; DNA: TGTGCCAGCAGCGTAGTCGGGAACTACAATGAGCAGTTCTTC; CDR3: CASSVVGNYNEQFF
V: TRBV7-9; length: 17; D: TRBD2; J: TRBJ2-2; size: -; DNA: TGTGCCAGCAGCTTAGCCGGGACTAGCGTGAACACCGGGGAGCTGTTTTTT; CDR3: CASSLAGTSVNTGELFF
V: TRBV7-2; length: 15; D: -; J: TRBJ2-7; size: -; DNA: TGTGCCAGCAGCTTAGAGCCTCACAGTTCCTACGAGCAGTACTTC; CDR3: CASSLEPHSSYEQYF
V: TRBV11-2; length: 14; D: -; J: TRBJ2-3; size: -; DNA: TGTGCCAGCAGCTTAGCTCGGAGCACAGATACGCAGTATTTT; CDR3: CASSLARSTDTQYF
V: TRBV5-8; length: 16; D: TRBD2; J: TRBJ2-7; size: -; DNA: TGTGCCAGCAGCTTTGTTCCGGCTAGCGGGAGTCTCGAGCAGTACTTC; CDR3: CASSFVPASGSLEQYF
V: TRBV9; length: 16; D: -; J: TRBJ1-5; size: -; DNA: TGTGCCAGCAGCGTACCTGACGGGGGGGGCGACCAGCCCCAGCATTTT; CDR3: CASSVPDGGGDQPQHF
V: TRBV14; length: 13; D: -; J: TRBJ2-1; size: once; DNA: TGTGCCAGCAGCCAAACGCGTAGCAATGAGCAGTTCTTC; CDR3: CASSQTRSNEQFF
V: TRBV7-2; length: 16; D: TRBD2; J: TRBJ2-1; size: -; DNA: TGTGCCAGCAGCTTAGCCGGGACTAGCGGCTACAATGAGCAGTTCTTC; CDR3: CASSLAGTSGYNEQFF
V: TRBV7-9; length: 19; D: TRBD2; J: TRBJ2-1; size: -; DNA: TGTGCCAGCAGCTTAATCACTAGCGGGAGTAAATGGATTGGCAATGAGCAGTTCTTC; CDR3: CASSLITSGSKWIGNEQFF
V: TRBV11-3; length: 17; D: -; J: TRBJ2-3; size: -; DNA: TGTGCCAGCCCCTCTCCGCTGGGCGAGCCAAACACAGATACGCAGTATTTT; CDR3: CASPSPLGEPNTDTQYF
V: TRBV6-5; length: 14; D: TRBD1; J: TRBJ1-1; size: -; DNA: TGTGCCAGCACTCCCGGGACAGAGAACACTGAAGCTTTCTTT; CDR3: CASTPGTENTEAFF
V: TRBV2; length: 12; D: -; J: TRBJ1-4; size: -; DNA: TGTGCCTCAGGGGTCACTAATGAAAAACTGTTTTTT; CDR3: CASGVTNEKLFF
V: TRBV15; length: 14; D: TRBD1; J: TRBJ2-7; size: -; DNA: TGTGCCACCAGTCCGGGGACAGGGGGCTACGAGCAGTACTTC; CDR3: CATSPGTGGYEQYF
V: TRBV25-1; length: 13; D: TRBD1; J: TRBJ1-1; size: -; DNA: TGTGCCAGCAGACAGGGGCAGAACACTGAAGCTTTCTTT; CDR3: CASRQGQNTEAFF
V: TRBV5-4; length: 15; D: TRBD1; J: TRBJ1-4; size: once; DNA: TGTGCCAGCAGCTTTGGTCAGGGGGCCGGAGAAAAACTGTTTTTT; CDR3: CASSFGQGAGEKLFF
V: TRBV5-4; length: 15; D: TRBD2; J: TRBJ2-1; size: -; DNA: TGTGCCAGCAGCTTGGGTCTAGCGGATTACAATGAGCAGTTCTTC; CDR3: CASSLGLADYNEQFF
V: TRBV5-1; length: 14; D: TRBD1; J: TRBJ2-7; size: few; DNA: TGCGCCAGCAGCTCTGGGGACAGCTCCTACGAGCAGTACTTC; CDR3: CASSSGDSSYEQYF
V: TRBV28; length: 15; D: -; J: TRBJ2-7; size: -; DNA: TGTGCCAGCAGTTCCCAGGGGTCCGTACCCTACGAGCAGTACTTC; CDR3: CASSSQGSVPYEQYF
V: TRBV21-1; length: 18; D: -; J: TRBJ2-7; size: -; DNA: TGTGCCAGCAGCAAAGTAGGGGGAGGGCTGACAAAATGCTACGAGCAGTACTTC; CDR3: CASSKVGGGLTKCYEQYF
V: TRBV7-8; length: 15; D: TRBD1; J: TRBJ2-5; size: -; DNA: TGTGCCAGCAGCCCCAGGACAGGGCGGGTTGAGACCCAGTACTTC; CDR3: CASSPRTGRVETQYF
V: TRBV27; length: 15; D: -; J: TRBJ1-2; size: -; DNA: TGTGCCAGCAGTGAGGTATGGGGCTCCTACTATGGCTACACCTTC; CDR3: CASSEVWGSYYGYTF
V: TRBV4-3; length: 17; D: -; J: TRBJ1-5; size: -; DNA: TGCGCCAGCAGCCAAGATCGTTCTGCGGGATACAATCAGCCCCAGCATTTT; CDR3: CASSQDRSAGYNQPQHF
V: TRBV28; length: 15; D: -; J: TRBJ1-4; size: once; DNA: TGTGCCAGCAGTGTTGGGCGGGGATATAATGAAAAACTGTTTTTT; CDR3: CASSVGRGYNEKLFF
V: TRBV7-2; length: 13; D: -; J: TRBJ2-7; size: -; DNA: TGTGCCAGCAGCGCAAACTGGTTTTACGAGCAGTACTTC; CDR3: CASSANWFYEQYF
V: TRBV27; length: 14; D: TRBD2; J: TRBJ2-1; size: -; DNA: TGTGCCAGCAGGAGGCGGGAGGAAAGGAATGAGCAGTTCTTC; CDR3: CASRRREERNEQFF
V: TRBV6-1; length: 15; D: TRBD2; J: TRBJ2-1; size: -; DNA: TGTGCCAGCAGTGAGTGGCGGGAGGAGGAGAATGAGCAGTTCTTC; CDR3: CASSEWREEENEQFF